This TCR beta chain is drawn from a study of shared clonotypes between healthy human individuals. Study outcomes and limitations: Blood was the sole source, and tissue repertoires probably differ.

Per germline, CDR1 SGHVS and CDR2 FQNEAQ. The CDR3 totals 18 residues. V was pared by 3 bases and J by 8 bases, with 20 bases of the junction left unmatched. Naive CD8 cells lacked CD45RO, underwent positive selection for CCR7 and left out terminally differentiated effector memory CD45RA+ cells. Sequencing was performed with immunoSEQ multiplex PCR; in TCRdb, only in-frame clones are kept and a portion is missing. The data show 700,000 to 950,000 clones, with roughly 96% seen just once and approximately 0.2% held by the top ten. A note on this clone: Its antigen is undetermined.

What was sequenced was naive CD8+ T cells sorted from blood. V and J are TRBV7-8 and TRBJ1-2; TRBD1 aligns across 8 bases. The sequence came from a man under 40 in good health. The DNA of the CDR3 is TGTGCCAGCAGCTTCTACCCTACAGTGGGGGACAGGAGGGACGGCTACACCTTC. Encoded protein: CASSFYPTVGDRRDGYTF.